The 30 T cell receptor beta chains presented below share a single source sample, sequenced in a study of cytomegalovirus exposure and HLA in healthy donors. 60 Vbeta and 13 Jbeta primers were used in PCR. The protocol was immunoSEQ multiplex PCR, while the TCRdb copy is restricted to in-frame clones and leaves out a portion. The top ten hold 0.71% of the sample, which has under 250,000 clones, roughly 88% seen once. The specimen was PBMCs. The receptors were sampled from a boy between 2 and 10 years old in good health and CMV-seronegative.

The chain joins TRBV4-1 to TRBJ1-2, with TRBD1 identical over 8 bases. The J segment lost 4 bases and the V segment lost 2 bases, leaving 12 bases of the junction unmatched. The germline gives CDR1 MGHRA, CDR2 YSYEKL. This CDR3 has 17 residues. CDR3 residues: CASSQPITKDRAYGYTF. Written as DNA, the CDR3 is TGCGCCAGCAGCCAACCGATTACGAAGGACAGGGCCTATGGCTACACCTTC.

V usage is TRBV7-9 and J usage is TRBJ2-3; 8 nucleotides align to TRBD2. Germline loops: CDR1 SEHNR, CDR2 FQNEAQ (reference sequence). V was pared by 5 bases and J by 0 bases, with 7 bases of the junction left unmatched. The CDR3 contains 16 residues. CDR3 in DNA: TGTGCCAGCAGCATGAGCGGGGGACCCAGCACAGATACGCAGTATTTT. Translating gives CASSMSGGPSTDTQYF.

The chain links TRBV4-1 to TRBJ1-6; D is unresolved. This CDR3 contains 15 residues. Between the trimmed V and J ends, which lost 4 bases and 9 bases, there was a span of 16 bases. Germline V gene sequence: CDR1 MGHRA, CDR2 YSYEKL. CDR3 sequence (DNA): TGCGCCAGCAGCCCAGCGGGCGGGGTCGGTTCACCCCTCCACTTT. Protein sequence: CASSPAGGVGSPLHF.

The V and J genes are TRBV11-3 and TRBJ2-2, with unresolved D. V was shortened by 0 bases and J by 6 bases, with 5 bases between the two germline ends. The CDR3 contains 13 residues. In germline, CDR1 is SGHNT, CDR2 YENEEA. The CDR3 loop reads CASSLDVSGELFF. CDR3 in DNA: TGTGCCAGCAGCTTAGATGTATCCGGGGAGCTGTTTTTT.

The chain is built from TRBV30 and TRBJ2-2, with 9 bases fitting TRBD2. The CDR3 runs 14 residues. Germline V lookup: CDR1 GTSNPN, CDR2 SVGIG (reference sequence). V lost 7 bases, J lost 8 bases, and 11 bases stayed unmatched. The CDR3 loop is CASPGLARRGELFF. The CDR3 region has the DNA TGTGCCTCGCCGGGACTAGCTCGAAGGGGGGAGCTGTTTTTT.

CDR3: CASSPGLGAYEQYF. DNA of the CDR3: TGTGCCAGCAGCCCGGGACTAGGAGCCTACGAGCAGTACTTC. This rearrangement joins TRBV4-2 to TRBJ2-7, with 8 bases fitting TRBD2. V shed 4 bases, J shed 2 bases, and the junction held 4 bases outside the gene matches. Germline V gene lookup returns CDR1 LGHNA and CDR2 YNFKEQ. The CDR3 is 14 amino acids.

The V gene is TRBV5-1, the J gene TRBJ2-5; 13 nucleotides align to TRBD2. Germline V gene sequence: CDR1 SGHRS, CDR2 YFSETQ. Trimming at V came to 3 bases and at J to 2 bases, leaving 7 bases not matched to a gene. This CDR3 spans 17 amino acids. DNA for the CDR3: TGCGCCAGCAGCTCTACTAGCGGGGGGGCGGTTCAAGAGACCCAGTACTTC. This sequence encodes CASSSTSGGAVQETQYF.

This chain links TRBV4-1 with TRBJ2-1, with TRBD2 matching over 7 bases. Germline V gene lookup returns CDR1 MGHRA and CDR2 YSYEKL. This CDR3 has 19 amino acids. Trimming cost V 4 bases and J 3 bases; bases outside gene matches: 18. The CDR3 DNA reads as TGCGCCAGCAGCCCTGCCAGCGGGACTACCATGAGGGGCTACAATGAGCAGTTCTTC. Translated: CASSPASGTTMRGYNEQFF.

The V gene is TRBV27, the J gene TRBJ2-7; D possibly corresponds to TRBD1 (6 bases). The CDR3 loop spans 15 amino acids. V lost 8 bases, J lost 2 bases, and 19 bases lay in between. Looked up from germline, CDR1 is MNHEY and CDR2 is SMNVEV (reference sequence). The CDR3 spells CASRSAPGHTYEQYF. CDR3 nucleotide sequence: TGTGCCAGCCGATCCGCACCGGGACATACCTACGAGCAGTACTTC.

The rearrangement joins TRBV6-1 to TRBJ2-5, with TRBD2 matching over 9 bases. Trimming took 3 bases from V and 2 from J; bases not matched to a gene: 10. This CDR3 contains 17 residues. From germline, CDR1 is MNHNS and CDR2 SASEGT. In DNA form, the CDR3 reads TGTGCCAGCAGTGACAGGGCGGGGGGGCTGGTTCAAGAGACCCAGTACTTC. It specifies CASSDRAGGLVQETQYF.

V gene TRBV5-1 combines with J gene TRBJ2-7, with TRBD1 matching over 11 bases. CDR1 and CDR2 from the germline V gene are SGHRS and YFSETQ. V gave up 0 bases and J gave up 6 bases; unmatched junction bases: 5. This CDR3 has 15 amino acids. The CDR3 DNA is TGCGCCAGCAGCTTGGATGGGACAGGGGGAGGCGAGCAGTACTTC. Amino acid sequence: CASSLDGTGGGEQYF.

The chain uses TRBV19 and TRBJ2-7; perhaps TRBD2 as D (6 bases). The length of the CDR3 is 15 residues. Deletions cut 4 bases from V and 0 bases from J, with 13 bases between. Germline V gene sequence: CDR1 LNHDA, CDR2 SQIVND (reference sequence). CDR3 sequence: CASSTNGAGSYEQYF. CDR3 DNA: TGTGCCAGTAGTACTAATGGAGCGGGCTCCTACGAGCAGTACTTC.

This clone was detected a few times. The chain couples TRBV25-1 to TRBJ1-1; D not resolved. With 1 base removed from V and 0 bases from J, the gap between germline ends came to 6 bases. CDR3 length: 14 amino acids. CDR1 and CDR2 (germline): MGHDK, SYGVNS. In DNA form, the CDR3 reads TGTGCCAGCAGTGAATCACAGTTGAACACTGAAGCTTTCTTT. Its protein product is CASSESQLNTEAFF.

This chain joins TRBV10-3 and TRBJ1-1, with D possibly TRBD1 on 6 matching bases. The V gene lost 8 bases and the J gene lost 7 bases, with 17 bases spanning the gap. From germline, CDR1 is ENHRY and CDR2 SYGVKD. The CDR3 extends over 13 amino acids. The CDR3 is CAIRAGGRNEAFF. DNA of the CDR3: TGTGCCATCCGTGCCGGGGGGCGGAATGAAGCTTTCTTT.

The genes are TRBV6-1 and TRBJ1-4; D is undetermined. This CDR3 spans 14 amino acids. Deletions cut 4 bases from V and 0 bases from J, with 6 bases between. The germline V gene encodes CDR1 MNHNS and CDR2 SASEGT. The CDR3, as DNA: TGTGCCAGCAGTGTAACGGCAACTAATGAAAAACTGTTTTTT. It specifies CASSVTATNEKLFF.

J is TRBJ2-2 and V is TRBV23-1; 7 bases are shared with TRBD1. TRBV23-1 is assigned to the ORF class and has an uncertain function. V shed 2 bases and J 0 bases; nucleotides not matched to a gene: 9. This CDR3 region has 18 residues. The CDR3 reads CASSQRLGQVPNTGELFF. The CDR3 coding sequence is TGCGCCAGCAGTCAACGTTTAGGACAGGTTCCGAACACCGGGGAGCTGTTTTTT.

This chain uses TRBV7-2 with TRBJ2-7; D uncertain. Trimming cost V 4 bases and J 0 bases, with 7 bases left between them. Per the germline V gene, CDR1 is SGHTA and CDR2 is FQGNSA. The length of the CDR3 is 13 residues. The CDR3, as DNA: TGTGCCAGCAGCTACTCTGTCTCCTACGAGCAGTACTTC. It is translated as CASSYSVSYEQYF.

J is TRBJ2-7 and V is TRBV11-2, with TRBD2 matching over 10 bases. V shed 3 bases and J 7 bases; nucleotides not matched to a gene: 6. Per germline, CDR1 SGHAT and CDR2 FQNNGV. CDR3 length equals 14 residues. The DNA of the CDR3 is TGTGCCAGCAGCTTCCCGGGACTAGCGAGGGAGCAGTACTTC. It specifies CASSFPGLAREQYF.

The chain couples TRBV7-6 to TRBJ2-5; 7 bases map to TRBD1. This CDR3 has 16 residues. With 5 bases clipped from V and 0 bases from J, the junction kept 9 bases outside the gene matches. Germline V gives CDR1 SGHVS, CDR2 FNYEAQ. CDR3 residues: CASSPRDRAYQETQYF. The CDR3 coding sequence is TGTGCCAGCAGCCCTCGGGACAGAGCGTACCAAGAGACCCAGTACTTC.

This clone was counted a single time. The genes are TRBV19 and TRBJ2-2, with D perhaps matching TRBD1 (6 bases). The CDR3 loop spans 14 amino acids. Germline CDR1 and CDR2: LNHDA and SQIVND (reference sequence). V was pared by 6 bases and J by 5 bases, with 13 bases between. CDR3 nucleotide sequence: TGTGCCAGTAGCCTACTGGGGGCGACCGGGGAGCTGTTTTTT. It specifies CASSLLGATGELFF.

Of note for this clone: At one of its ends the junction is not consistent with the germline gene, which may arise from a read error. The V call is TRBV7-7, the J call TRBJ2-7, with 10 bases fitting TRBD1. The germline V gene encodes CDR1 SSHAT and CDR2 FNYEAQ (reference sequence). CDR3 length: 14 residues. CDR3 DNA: TGTGCTAGCAGCTTAGGGACAGGGGCCTACGAGCAGTACTTC. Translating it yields CASSLGTGAYEQYF.

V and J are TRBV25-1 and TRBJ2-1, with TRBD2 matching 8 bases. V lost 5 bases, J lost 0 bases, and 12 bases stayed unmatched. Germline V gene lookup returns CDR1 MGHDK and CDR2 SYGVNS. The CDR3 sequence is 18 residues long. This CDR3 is CASSSLAGRSSSYNEQFF. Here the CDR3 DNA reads TGTGCCAGCAGTTCTCTAGCGGGCCGAAGCAGCTCCTACAATGAGCAGTTCTTC.

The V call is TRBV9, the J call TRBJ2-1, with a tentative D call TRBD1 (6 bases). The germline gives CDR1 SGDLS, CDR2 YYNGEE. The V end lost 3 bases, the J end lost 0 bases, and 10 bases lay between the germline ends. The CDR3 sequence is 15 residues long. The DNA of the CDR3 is TGTGCCAGCAGCGGGACAGCGAGCTCCTACAATGAGCAGTTCTTC. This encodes CASSGTASSYNEQFF. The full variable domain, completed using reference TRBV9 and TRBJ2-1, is DSGVTQTPKHLITATGQRVTLRCSPRSGDLSVYWYQQSLDQGLQFLIQYYNGEERAKGNILERFSAQQFPDLHSELNLSSLELGDSALYFCASSGTASSYNEQFFGPGTRLTVL.

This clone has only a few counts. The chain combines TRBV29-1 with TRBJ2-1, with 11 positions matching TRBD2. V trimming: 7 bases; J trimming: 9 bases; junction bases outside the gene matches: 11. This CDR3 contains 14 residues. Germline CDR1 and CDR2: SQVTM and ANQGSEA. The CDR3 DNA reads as TGCAGCGGAGGGCCTAGCGGGAGGAGGGGTGAGCAGTTCTTC. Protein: CSGGPSGRRGEQFF.

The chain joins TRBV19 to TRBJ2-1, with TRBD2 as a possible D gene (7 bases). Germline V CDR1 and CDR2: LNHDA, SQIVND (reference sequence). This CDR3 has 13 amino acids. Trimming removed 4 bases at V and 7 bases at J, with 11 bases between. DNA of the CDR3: TGTGCCAGTAGTAAACAGGGAGGGAATGAGCAGTTCTTC. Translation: CASSKQGGNEQFF.

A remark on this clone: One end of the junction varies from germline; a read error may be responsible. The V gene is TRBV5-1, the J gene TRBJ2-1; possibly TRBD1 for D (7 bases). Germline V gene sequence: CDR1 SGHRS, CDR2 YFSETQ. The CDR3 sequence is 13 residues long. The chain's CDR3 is CASSLATQGGRVF. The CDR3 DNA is TGCGCCAGCAGCTTGGCCACCCAGGGGGGACGGGTCTTC.

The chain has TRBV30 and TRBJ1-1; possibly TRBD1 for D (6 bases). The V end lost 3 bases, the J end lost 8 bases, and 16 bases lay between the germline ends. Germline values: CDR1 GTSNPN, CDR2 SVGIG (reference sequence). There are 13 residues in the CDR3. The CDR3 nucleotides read TGTGCCTGGAGCCCCACGAGGGGGGGAGAAGCTTTCTTT. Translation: CAWSPTRGGEAFF.

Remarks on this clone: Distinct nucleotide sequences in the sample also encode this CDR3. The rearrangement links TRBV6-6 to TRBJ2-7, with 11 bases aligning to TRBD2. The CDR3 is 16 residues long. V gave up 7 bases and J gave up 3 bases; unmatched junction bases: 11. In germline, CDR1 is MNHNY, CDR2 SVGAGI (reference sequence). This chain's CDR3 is CASNPGLAALLYEQYF. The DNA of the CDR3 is TGTGCCAGCAACCCGGGACTAGCGGCCCTTCTCTACGAGCAGTACTTC.

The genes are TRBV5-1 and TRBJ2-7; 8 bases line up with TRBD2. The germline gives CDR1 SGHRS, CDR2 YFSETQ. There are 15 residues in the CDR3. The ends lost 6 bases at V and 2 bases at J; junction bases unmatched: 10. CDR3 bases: TGCGCCAGCACCCCATCGTGGACTAGCCCCTACGAGCAGTACTTC. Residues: CASTPSWTSPYEQYF.

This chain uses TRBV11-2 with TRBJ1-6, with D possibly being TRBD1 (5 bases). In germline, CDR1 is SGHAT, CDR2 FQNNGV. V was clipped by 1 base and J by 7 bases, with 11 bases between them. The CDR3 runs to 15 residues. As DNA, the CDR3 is TGTGCCAGCAGCTTAGTTTGGACAAAAAATTCACCCCTCCACTTT. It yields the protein CASSLVWTKNSPLHF.